This T cell receptor (beta chain) appears in the sequencing data of a study of blood T cell repertoires in COVID-19. Trimming cost V 3 bases and J 0 bases, with 9 bases left between them. Germline assignment: CDR1 DFQATT and CDR2 SNEGSKA (reference sequence). The CDR3 contains 13 residues. Original analysis: Amplification of reference gene primers provided the estimated nucleated cell counts. Method: immunoSEQ multiplex PCR; TCRdb's copy keeps in-frame clones and lacks some. The V and J calls and clone size are taken from that table; D and trimming were inferred from the DNA. The sample yields around 220,000 clones, around 83% seen once.

This chain connects TRBV20-1 to TRBJ2-7, with a weak D call TRBD1 (6 bases). The specimen sequenced was PBMCs or T cells enriched from blood (not recorded which). The sequence was collected from a woman in her 40s who had recovered from COVID-19. The CDR3 is CSASGTNSYEQYF. CDR3 nucleotide sequence: TGCAGTGCTAGTGGGACAAACTCCTACGAGCAGTACTTC.